This entry is about one T cell receptor beta chain. Profiling relied on immunoSEQ multiplex PCR, and the TCRdb table lists in-frame clones only, not all of them. The sample contains roughly 150,000 clones, 85% to 95% of which appear only once. The data derive from a study of control samples from healthy donors and cancer patients. Trimming cost V 5 bases and J 7 bases; bases outside gene matches: 10. Germline CDR1 is SGHTA and CDR2 is FQGNSA. This CDR3 is 14 amino acids long. The sequence came from a man between 50 and 59 years old in good health. Sequences were obtained from blood. This chain links TRBV7-2 with TRBJ2-7; TRBD2 matches 8 bases. The CDR3 DNA reads as TGTGCCAGCAGCCCTCAGCCCGGGGGGGAGGAGCAGTACTTC. Protein product: CASSPQPGGEEQYF.